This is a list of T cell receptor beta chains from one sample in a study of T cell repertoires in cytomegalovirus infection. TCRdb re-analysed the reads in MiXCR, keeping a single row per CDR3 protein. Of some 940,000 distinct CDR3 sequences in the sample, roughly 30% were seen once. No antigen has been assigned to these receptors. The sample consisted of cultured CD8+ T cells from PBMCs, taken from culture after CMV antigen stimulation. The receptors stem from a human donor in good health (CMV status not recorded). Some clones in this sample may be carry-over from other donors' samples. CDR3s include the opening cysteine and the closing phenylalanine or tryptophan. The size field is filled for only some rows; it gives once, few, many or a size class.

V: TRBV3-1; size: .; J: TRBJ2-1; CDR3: CASSQPLDGNEQFF
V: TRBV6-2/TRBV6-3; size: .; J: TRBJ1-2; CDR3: CASSYWGQGRHGYTF
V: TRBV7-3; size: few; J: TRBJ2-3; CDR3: CASSPTGGLGDTQYF
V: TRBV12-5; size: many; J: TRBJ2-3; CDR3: CASGLAPGTASTDTQYF
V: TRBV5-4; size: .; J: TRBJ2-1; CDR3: CASSSGTLSSYNEQFF
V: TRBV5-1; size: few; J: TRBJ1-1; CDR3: CASSLGGSRTEAFF
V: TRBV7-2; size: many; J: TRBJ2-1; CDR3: CASSLIGQSVSYNEQFF
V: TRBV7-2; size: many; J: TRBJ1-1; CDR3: CASSEDGNTEAFF
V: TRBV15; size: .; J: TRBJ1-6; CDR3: CATSSPPTGILPLHF
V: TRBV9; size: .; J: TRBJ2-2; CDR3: CASSVALADLNTGELFF
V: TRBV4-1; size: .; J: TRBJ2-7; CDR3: CASSQFRVSDVYEQYF
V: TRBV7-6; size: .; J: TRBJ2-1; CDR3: CASSLGGGSSYNVQFF
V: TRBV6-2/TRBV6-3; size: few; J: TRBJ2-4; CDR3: CASSYPPGGLAKNIQYF
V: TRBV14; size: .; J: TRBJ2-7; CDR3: CASSQRTAYEQYF
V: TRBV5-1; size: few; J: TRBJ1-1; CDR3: CASSLVGPSHNTEAFF
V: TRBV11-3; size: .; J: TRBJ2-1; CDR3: CASSLGGGYLAGDTEQFF
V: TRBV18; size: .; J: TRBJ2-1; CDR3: CASLRDRVYNEQFF
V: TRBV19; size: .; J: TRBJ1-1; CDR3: CASSLHGTWDTEAFF
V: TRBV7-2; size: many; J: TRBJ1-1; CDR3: CASSFLTGATEAFF
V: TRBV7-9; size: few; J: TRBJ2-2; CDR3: CASSQKVPGTGELFF
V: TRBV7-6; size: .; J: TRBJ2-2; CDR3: CASSLPAELTRKRAANTGELFF
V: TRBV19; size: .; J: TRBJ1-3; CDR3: CASGESGNTIYF
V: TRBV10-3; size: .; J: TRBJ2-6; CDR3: CANSDRVFSGTNVLTF
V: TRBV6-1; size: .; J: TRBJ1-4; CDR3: CASRSLKGGATNEKLFF
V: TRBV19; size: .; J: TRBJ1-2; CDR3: CASSPKKGHGYTF
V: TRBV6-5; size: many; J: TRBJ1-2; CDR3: CASSYAQSDGRRYGYTF
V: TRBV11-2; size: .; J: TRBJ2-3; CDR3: CASSLGWASKGADTQYF
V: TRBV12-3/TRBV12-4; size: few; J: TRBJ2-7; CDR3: CASSFPSDGSYEQYF
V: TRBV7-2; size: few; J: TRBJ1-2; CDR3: CASSHRDRGLANYGYTF
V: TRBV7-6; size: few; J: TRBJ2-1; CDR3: CASSAFPSSYNEQFF
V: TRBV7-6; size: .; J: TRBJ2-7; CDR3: CASSLGQGIRSEQYF
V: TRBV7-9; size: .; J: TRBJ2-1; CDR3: CASSYGTPADNEQFF
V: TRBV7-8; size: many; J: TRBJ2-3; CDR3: CASSRTSGSTDTQYF
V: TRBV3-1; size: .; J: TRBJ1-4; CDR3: CASSQFSDSNEKLFF
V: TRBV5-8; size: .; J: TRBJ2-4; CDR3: CASSLSRKGLAKNIQYF
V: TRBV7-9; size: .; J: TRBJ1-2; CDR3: CASSPRTGLIYGYTF
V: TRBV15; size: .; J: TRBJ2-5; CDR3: CATSRSDRPRETQYF
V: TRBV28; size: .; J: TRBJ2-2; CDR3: CASSHITGELFF
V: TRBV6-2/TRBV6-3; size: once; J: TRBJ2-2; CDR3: CASSYPGGPPGELFF
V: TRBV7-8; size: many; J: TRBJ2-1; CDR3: CASSNFGTGRNEQFF
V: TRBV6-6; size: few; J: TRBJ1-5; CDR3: CASRYARSKPSNQPQHF
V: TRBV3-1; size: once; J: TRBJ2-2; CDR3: CASSQERQAGWTGELFF
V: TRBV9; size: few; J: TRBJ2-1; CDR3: CASSVDSLYNEQFF
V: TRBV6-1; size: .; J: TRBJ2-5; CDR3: CASLTVWMGMETQYF
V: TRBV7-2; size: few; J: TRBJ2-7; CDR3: CASSHGTTRGEVEQYF
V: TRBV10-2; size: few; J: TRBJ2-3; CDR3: CASSIGEGDTDTQYF
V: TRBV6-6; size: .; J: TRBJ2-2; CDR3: CASSPPMRGGELFF
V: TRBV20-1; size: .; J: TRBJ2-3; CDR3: CSARPREIDTQYF
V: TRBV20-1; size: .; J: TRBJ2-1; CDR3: CSAPLAGDWVSYNEQFF
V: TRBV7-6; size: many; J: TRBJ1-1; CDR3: CASSLVGQGPKMNTEAFF
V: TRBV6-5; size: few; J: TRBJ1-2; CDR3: CASSIGTGYGYTF
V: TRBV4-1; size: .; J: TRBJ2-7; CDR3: CASSQVLLSSYEQYF
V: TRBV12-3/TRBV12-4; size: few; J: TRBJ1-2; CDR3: CASSYDRGSNYGYTF